This is a list of T cell receptor beta chains from one sample in a study of T cell clones after liver transplantation. Sequencing was performed with immunoSEQ multiplex PCR; in TCRdb, only in-frame clones are kept and a portion is missing. This table has 51,000 or so clones, 86% appearing once. Sequenced here: CD8+ T cells from blood, sampled 12 months after liver transplant. The receptors come from a human patient who received a liver transplant. Some T cells may trace back to the graft donor. CDR3s leave out the opening cysteine and the closing phenylalanine or tryptophan. A D gene is named only where the DNA matches it firmly. A row's size may be missing; if present it is once, few, many or a size class.

once	14	TRBD2	TRBV2	TRBJ2-3	ASMGGLAVSTDTQY
.	10	.	TRBV7-2	TRBJ2-5	ASSPWDKTQY
.	12	.	TRBV29-1	TRBJ2-1	SVAAVGTYNEQF
.	10	.	TRBV4-1	TRBJ2-5	ASSQDGTPSY
.	10	.	TRBV27	TRBJ2-3	ASSPLGDTQY
.	12	.	TRBV27	TRBJ2-2	ASSPTGEVGELF
.	12	TRBD1	TRBV4-1	TRBJ1-5	ASSQTRGPQPQH
.	11	.	TRBV5-6	TRBJ1-1	ASSLRANTEAF
.	13	TRBD2	TRBV19	TRBJ2-7	ASSITSGRGYEQY
.	12	.	TRBV7-7	TRBJ2-2	ASSFGRDTGELF
.	12	.	TRBV19	TRBJ2-1	ASSFRVSFGEQF
few	12	TRBD1	TRBV2	TRBJ2-5	ASGGDRGQETQY
.	12	TRBD2	TRBV10-2	TRBJ2-1	ASCGLASTYEQF
.	11	.	TRBV19	TRBJ2-7	ASSPSLGYEQY
medium-sized	15	TRBD2	TRBV2	TRBJ2-4	ASSGGLAGGPWNIQY
.	13	.	TRBV6-5	TRBJ1-5	ASKVLLGSNQPQH
few	12	.	TRBV27	TRBJ1-1	ASSLGPMNTEAF
.	12	.	TRBV6-5	TRBJ1-4	ASSLSDTNEKLF
.	9	.	TRBV27	TRBJ2-1	ASSFHNEQF
few	12	.	TRBV28	TRBJ2-7	ASSPPRDLYEQY
.	13	.	TRBV6-4	TRBJ2-1	ASSDSAGLYNEQF
.	9	.	TRBV28	TRBJ2-1	ASSPLDEQF
.	9	.	TRBV7-9	TRBJ1-2	ASSEGLGYT
.	15	.	TRBV25-1	TRBJ2-3	ASSALTGPTGPDTQY
few	14	.	TRBV4-1	TRBJ1-5	ASSQEGRNSNQPQH
.	12	.	TRBV27	TRBJ1-1	ASSLLSRITEAF
.	13	.	TRBV25-1	TRBJ2-3	ASSEYRRGEDTQY
.	10	.	TRBV2	TRBJ2-5	ASRDRRETQY
few	13	.	TRBV11-3	TRBJ1-5	ASSPTKAGNQPQH
.	15	TRBD2	TRBV29-1	TRBJ2-7	SVESASGSIPYYEQY
.	12	TRBD2	TRBV5-1	TRBJ2-1	ASSSGGTYNEQF
.	13	TRBD1	TRBV7-6	TRBJ2-7	ASSLRLDRAYEQY
once	12	.	TRBV7-7	TRBJ2-3	ASSLSAGRDTQY
.	11	.	TRBV10-3	TRBJ2-7	ATTPGAPIEQY
.	12	.	TRBV7-9	TRBJ2-7	ASSLGVLAYEQY
.	12	.	TRBV27	TRBJ2-7	ASSPVGGGDEQY
.	11	.	TRBV13	TRBJ2-7	ASSLESSYEQY
.	10	.	TRBV9	TRBJ2-1	ASSSFEGEQF
.	13	.	TRBV6-5	TRBJ2-1	ASSYIPLGYNEQF
.	15	.	TRBV7-8	TRBJ2-5	ASSLGGRFPIQETQY
many	13	.	TRBV5-1	TRBJ2-1	ASSLGPSPGPEQF
.	11	.	TRBV10-2	TRBJ1-4	ASSETLREKLF
.	14	TRBD2	TRBV4-1	TRBJ2-7	ASSQLWTSGSSEQY
.	14	TRBD2	TRBV27	TRBJ2-3	ASSPWASGNTDTQY